The 30 T cell receptor beta chains below were found in one sample sequenced in a study of blood T cells in healthy people across ages. A second about 6 to 12 cycle PCR used barcoded and J-beta primers. TCRdb processed the 5' RACE reads anew with MiXCR; each CDR3 protein has one entry. Of fewer than 800,000 distinct CDR3 sequences in the sample, about 21% are singletons; the top ten hold about 3.6%. Sample: blood. Source of these receptors: an older man in good health.

The V gene is TRBV18, the J gene TRBJ2-3; TRBD2 matches at 8 bases. Germline assignment: CDR1 KGHSH and CDR2 LQKENI. The CDR3 totals 19 residues. V dropped 6 bases and J dropped 4; count of bases not matched to a gene: 21. The CDR3 sequence is CASSRTNPEAGEGSDTQYF. The CDR3 nucleotides are TGTGCCAGCTCCCGTACGAACCCTGAAGCGGGAGAAGGGTCAGATACGCAGTATTTT.

This clonotype came up a few times. This chain uses TRBV20-1 with TRBJ1-2; D is perhaps TRBD1 (6 bases). The V end lost 0 bases, the J end lost 8 bases, and 22 bases lay between the germline ends. The CDR3 contains 16 residues. The germline V gene has CDR1 DFQATT and CDR2 SNEGSKA (reference sequence). In DNA form, the CDR3 reads TGCAGTGCTAGAGATCGAGGGGGTTTTGGTTTTGGAGGCTACACCTTC. This codes for CSARDRGGFGFGGYTF.

This rearrangement joins TRBV15 to TRBJ1-6; D unclear. Germline CDR1 LNHNV, CDR2 YYDKDF (reference sequence). The CDR3 extends over 14 amino acids. Trimming shortened V by 5 bases and J by 6 bases, and 11 bases separated the two germline ends. The CDR3 bases are TGTGCCACCAGCGAGGCGGTTCCTAATTCACCCCTCCACTTT. Protein: CATSEAVPNSPLHF.

This clonotype was seen more than once but under ten times. The V gene is TRBV14, the J gene TRBJ1-2; TRBD1 is a possible D gene (5 bases). With 1 base removed from V and 13 bases from J, the gap between germline ends came to 13 bases. Looked up from germline, CDR1 is SGHDN and CDR2 is FVKESK. CDR3 length: 12 amino acids. The CDR3 nucleotides read TGTGCCAGCAGCCAAGTAGGGCTAGGGGTCACCTTC. As protein: CASSQVGLGVTF.

The chain carries TRBV7-2 and TRBJ2-5; 7 bases are shared with TRBD2. The end of the DNA is better explained by TRBJ2-7, so the J call may be wrong. Germline lookup yields CDR1 SGHTA and CDR2 FQGNSA. The CDR3 totals 15 residues. CDR3 coding DNA: TGTGCCAGCAGCTTAGCGGGACTACCTTCGGACGAGCAGTACTTC. Encoded protein: CASSLAGLPSDEQYF.

There are many counts of this clonotype. The chain uses TRBV4-1 and TRBJ1-3; TRBD1 agrees at 10 bases. The CDR3 runs to 20 residues. V was pared by 4 bases and J by 4 bases, with 19 bases of the junction left unmatched. In germline, CDR1 is MGHRA, CDR2 YSYEKL. The CDR3 reads CASSPDSSGTGESIGNTIYF. In DNA form, the CDR3 reads TGCGCCAGCAGCCCGGACTCATCCGGGACAGGGGAAAGTATCGGAAACACCATATATTTT.

There are many counts of this clonotype. The chain recombines TRBV29-1 with TRBJ2-1; 9 bases match TRBD2. V was clipped by 7 bases and J by 12 bases; unmatched bases: 4. The CDR3 length is 10 residues. Germline CDR1 SQVTM, CDR2 ANQGSEA. The CDR3 loop reads CSGGGGLQFF. The DNA for the CDR3 is TGCAGCGGCGGGGGGGGGTTGCAGTTCTTC.

This clonotype was observed a few times. A much larger clonotype is one base distant, so this may be a read error. The chain couples TRBV7-2 to TRBJ2-1; D is unresolved. The germline V gene encodes CDR1 SGHTA and CDR2 FQGNSA. V lost 5 bases and J 5 bases, leaving 4 bases between the germline ends. There are 11 residues in the CDR3. DNA of the CDR3: TGTGCCAGCAGCCCCCACAATGAGCAGTTCTTC. Translating it yields CASSPHNEQFF.

In its sample, this clonotype was seen many times. The chain uses TRBV10-3 and TRBJ2-2; D remains ambiguous. The CDR3 covers 12 residues. Per the germline V gene, CDR1 is ENHRY and CDR2 is SYGVKD. V was trimmed by 6 bases and J by 4 bases, leaving 6 bases between them. DNA for the CDR3: TGTGCCATCAGGGGTAGCACCGGGGAGCTGTTTTTT. This sequence encodes CAIRGSTGELFF.

J is TRBJ2-3 and V is TRBV10-3, with D perhaps TRBD1 (5 bases). V was cut by 2 bases and J by 0 bases, with 6 bases left in between. CDR1 is ENHRY, CDR2 SYGVKD, per germline. This CDR3 is 14 amino acids long. CDR3 sequence: CAISEPGSTDTQYF. CDR3 coding DNA: TGTGCCATCAGTGAGCCAGGGAGCACAGATACGCAGTATTTT.

Ten or more counts support this clonotype. The chain joins TRBV3-1 to TRBJ2-5, with TRBD2 matching over 14 bases. This CDR3 has 16 amino acids. In germline, CDR1 is LGHDT, CDR2 YNNKEL (reference sequence). After removal of 4 bases from V and 4 bases from J, the junction contained 5 bases not matched to a gene. As DNA, the CDR3 is TGTGCCAGCAGCCCAGGGACTAGCGGGAGTGGAGAGACCCAGTACTTC. This gives the protein CASSPGTSGSGETQYF.

V and J are TRBV20-1 and TRBJ2-5; 10 nucleotides agree with TRBD2. The CDR3 runs to 14 residues. The trim removed 2 bases at V and 2 bases at J, leaving 2 bases unmatched. The V gene's germline CDR1 is DFQATT and CDR2 SNEGSKA (reference sequence). Written as DNA, the CDR3 is TGCAGTGCTAGATCACTAGCGGGGCAAGAGACCCAGTACTTC. Translating it yields CSARSLAGQETQYF.

Only a few counts were recorded for this clonotype. This chain joins TRBV4-3 and TRBJ2-1, with D tentatively TRBD2 (5 bases). The end of the DNA is better explained by TRBJ2-5, so the J call may be wrong. CDR1 is LGHNA, CDR2 YSLEER, per germline. The CDR3 is 14 residues long. CDR3 sequence (DNA): TGCGCCAGCAGCCTAAATACCCTCGGGAAGACCCAGTACTTC. This gives the protein CASSLNTLGKTQYF.

This sequence joins TRBV11-2 and TRBJ2-5; 10 nucleotides line up with TRBD2. V was clipped by 5 bases and J by 2 bases; unmatched bases: 5. This CDR3 has 15 residues. Germline V CDR1 and CDR2: SGHAT, FQNNGV. The CDR3 sequence is CASSKLAGMQETQYF. DNA for the CDR3: TGTGCCAGCAGCAAACTAGCGGGGATGCAAGAGACCCAGTACTTC.

This chain joins TRBV6-1 and TRBJ2-5; tentative D call: TRBD1 (5 bases). The CDR3 is made up of 14 amino acids. Germline-derived CDR1 and CDR2 are MNHNS and SASEGT. Trimming shortened V by 3 bases and J by 5 bases, and 13 bases separated the two germline ends. The CDR3 DNA reads TGTGCCAGCAGTGATATAGGGCAGGGTGAGACCCAGTACTTC. Translating it yields CASSDIGQGETQYF.

This clonotype was recorded many times. The V and J genes are TRBV29-1 and TRBJ2-7; 10 positions match TRBD2. CDR1 is SQVTM and CDR2 is ANQGSEA in the germline V gene. The CDR3 has 13 residues. CDR3 coding DNA: TGCAGTGAGAAAGCGGGAGGGCCATACGAGCAGTACTTC. This translates into CSEKAGGPYEQYF.

This clonotype has just a few counts. The chain uses TRBV28 and TRBJ1-3; TRBD1 matches 7 bases. Germline CDR1 is MDHEN and CDR2 is SYDVKM. The CDR3 runs 16 residues. Germline trimming cut 5 bases from V and 0 bases from J; bases unmatched to any gene: 7. The CDR3 protein is CASSPGGGPSGNTIYF. For the CDR3, the DNA is TGTGCCAGCAGTCCTGGAGGGGGCCCCTCTGGAAACACCATATATTTT.

The V and J genes are TRBV6-5 and TRBJ1-3, with D uncertain. Trimming left V 0 bases short and J 1 base short, with 16 bases between. CDR1 is MNHEY and CDR2 is SVGAGI in the germline V gene. This CDR3 has 18 residues. The CDR3 bases are TGTGCCAGCAGTTACTCGTATCAGGTCGGTGGGTCTGGAAACACCATATATTTT. It codes for CASSYSYQVGGSGNTIYF.

This clonotype has a handful of counts. The CDR3 nucleotides are TGTGCCAGCTCTCTCGACAGGGTTGATGAAAAACTGTTTTTT. The encoded protein is CASSLDRVDEKLFF. V gene TRBV18 combines with J gene TRBJ1-4; 7 bases are shared with TRBD1. Looked up from germline, CDR1 is KGHSH and CDR2 is LQKENI. V was pared by 6 bases and J by 6 bases, with 7 bases of the junction left unmatched. The CDR3 covers 14 residues. The variable domain in full, completed from reference TRBV18 and TRBJ1-4, reads NAGVMQNPRHLVRRRGQEARLRCSPMKGHSHVYWYRQLPEEGLKFMVYLQKENIIDESGMPKERFSAEFPKEGPSILRIQQVVRGDSAAYFCASSLDRVDEKLFFGSGTQLSVL.

CDR3 sequence reads: CASSQGEGVNVQFF. CDR3 DNA: TGCGCCAGCAGTCAAGGGGAGGGAGTGAACGTGCAGTTCTTC. J is TRBJ2-1 and V is TRBV23-1; 7 bases are shared with TRBD2. TRBV23-1 is placed among ORFs of uncertain function. The CDR3 contains 14 residues. The ends lost 2 bases at V and 12 bases at J; junction bases unmatched: 10.

V and J are TRBV20-1 and TRBJ2-5; 7 bases are a match to TRBD2. The J call is doubtful: the DNA matches TRBJ2-1 better. The CDR3 is made up of 14 amino acids. Germline-derived CDR1 and CDR2 are DFQATT and SNEGSKA (reference sequence). The CDR3 bases are TGCAGTGCTAGGTACGCGGGAGTGGTAAATGAGCAGTTCTTC. Translated, it gives CSARYAGVVNEQFF.

Ten or more counts support this clonotype. The rearrangement joins TRBV7-2 to TRBJ2-7; 7 bases line up with TRBD1. This CDR3 contains 14 residues. The V gene's germline CDR1 is SGHTA and CDR2 FQGNSA. Trimming took 5 bases from V and 5 from J; bases not matched to a gene: 9. The CDR3 here is CASSLGQVFHEQYF. Written as DNA, the CDR3 is TGTGCCAGCAGCCTCGGACAGGTCTTCCACGAGCAGTACTTC.

The rearrangement uses TRBV7-2 and TRBJ2-5; 13 bases map to TRBD2. The end of the DNA aligns better with TRBJ2-7, so the J call may be wrong. Germline loops: CDR1 SGHTA, CDR2 FQGNSA. The CDR3 is made up of 16 amino acids. The CDR3 bases are TGTGCCAGCAGCTCCCAGACTAGCGGGAGGCCCTACGAGCAGTACTTC. It encodes CASSSQTSGRPYEQYF.

For this clonotype: At one end, the junction sequence differs from germline, possibly due to a read error. V gene TRBV12-3 or TRBV12-4 combines with J gene TRBJ2-5; D perhaps matches TRBD2 (6 bases). This CDR3 region has 13 residues. The CDR3 here is CASSIADQETQYF. In nucleotides, the CDR3 is TGTGCCAGCAGTATAGCGGACCAAGAGACCCAGTACTTC.

The CDR3 DNA is TGTGCCAGCAGATCGACAGTGGGTGAGACCCAGTACTTC. Its translation: CASRSTVGETQYF. The chain couples TRBV27 to TRBJ2-5; D may be TRBD1 (5 bases). This CDR3 is 13 amino acids long. Trimming took off 6 bases at V and 5 bases at J, with 13 bases between the two ends. Germline-derived CDR1 and CDR2 are MNHEY and SMNVEV (reference sequence).

This clonotype was counted a few times. The V and J genes are TRBV12-3 or TRBV12-4 and TRBJ2-5, with 8 bases identical to TRBD1. This CDR3 is 15 amino acids long. Trimming removed 5 bases from V and 9 bases from J; junction bases left unmatched: 14. CDR3 sequence (DNA): TGTGCCAGCAGTCCCGGGACAGGCTCGGCTGAGGCCCAGTACTTC. This encodes CASSPGTGSAEAQYF.

V gene TRBV20-1 combines with J gene TRBJ1-1, with D possibly matching TRBD1 (6 bases). The germline V and J ends were trimmed by 1 base and 5 bases, with 14 bases remaining between them. This CDR3 spans 14 amino acids. Germline V gives CDR1 DFQATT, CDR2 SNEGSKA (reference sequence). The CDR3 region has the DNA TGCAGTGCTAGAGTAACAGGAGGGGGTACTGAAGCTTTCTTT. Translating gives CSARVTGGGTEAFF.

In its sample, this clonotype was seen a few times. The rearrangement links TRBV7-9 to TRBJ1-4, with a tentative D call TRBD1 (6 bases). V lost 0 bases to trimming and J lost 6 bases, with 23 bases between them. Per germline, CDR1 SEHNR and CDR2 FQNEAQ (reference sequence). The CDR3 is made up of 19 amino acids. CDR3 in amino acids: CASSLADRFLDSDDEKLFF. In nucleotides, the CDR3 is TGTGCCAGCAGCTTAGCAGACAGGTTCTTAGATTCGGACGATGAAAAACTGTTTTTT.

Of note for this clonotype: A read error is likely, as this CDR3 ends without the conserved phenylalanine or tryptophan. The chain recombines TRBV12-3 or TRBV12-4 with TRBJ2-3, with D possibly being TRBD1 (5 bases). The CDR3 consists of 14 residues. The CDR3 region is CASSFRVSTDAQYS. The CDR3 DNA follows: TGTGCCAGCAGTTTCAGGGTTAGCACAGATGCGCAGTATTCC.

This clonotype has only a few counts. The rearrangement uses TRBV11-2 and TRBJ2-7; the match to TRBD2 covers 11 bases. The length of the CDR3 is 17 residues. Germline CDR1 is SGHAT and CDR2 is FQNNGV. Trimming removed 1 base from V and 0 bases from J; junction bases left unmatched: 5. CDR3 residues: CASSLVPTSGISYEQYF. In nucleotides, the CDR3 is TGTGCCAGCAGCTTAGTGCCGACTAGCGGGATCTCCTACGAGCAGTACTTC. The complete variable domain, with remaining parts taken from reference TRBV11-2 and TRBJ2-7, reads EAGVAQSPRYKIIEKRQSVAFWCNPISGHATLYWYQQILGQGPKLLIQFQNNGVVDDSQLPKDRFSAERLKGVDSTLKIQPAKLEDSAVYLCASSLVPTSGISYEQYFGPGTRLTVT.